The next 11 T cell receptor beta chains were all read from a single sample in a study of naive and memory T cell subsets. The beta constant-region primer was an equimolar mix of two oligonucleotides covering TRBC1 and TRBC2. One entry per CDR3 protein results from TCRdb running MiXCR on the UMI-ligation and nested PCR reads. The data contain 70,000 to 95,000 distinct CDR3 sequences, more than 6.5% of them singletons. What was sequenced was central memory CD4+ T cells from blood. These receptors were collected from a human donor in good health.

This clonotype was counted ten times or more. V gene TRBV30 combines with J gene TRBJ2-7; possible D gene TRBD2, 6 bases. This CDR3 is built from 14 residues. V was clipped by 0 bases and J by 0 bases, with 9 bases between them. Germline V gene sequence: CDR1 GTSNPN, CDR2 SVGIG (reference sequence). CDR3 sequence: CAWSVGGSSYEQYF. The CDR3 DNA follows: TGTGCCTGGAGTGTAGGAGGGAGCTCCTACGAGCAGTACTTC.

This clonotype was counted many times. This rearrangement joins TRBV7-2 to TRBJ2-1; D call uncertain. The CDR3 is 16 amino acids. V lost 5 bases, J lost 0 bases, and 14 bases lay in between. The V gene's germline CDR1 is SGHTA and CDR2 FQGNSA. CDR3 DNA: TGTGCCAGCAGCCCCGGCCGCCGGCGCTCCTACAATGAGCAGTTCTTC. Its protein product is CASSPGRRRSYNEQFF. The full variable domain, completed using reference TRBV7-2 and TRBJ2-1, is GAGVSQSPSNKVTEKGKDVELRCDPISGHTALYWYRQSLGQGLEFLIYFQGNSAPDKSGLPSDRFSAERTGGSVSTLTIQRTQQEDSAVYLCASSPGRRRSYNEQFFGPGTRLTVL.

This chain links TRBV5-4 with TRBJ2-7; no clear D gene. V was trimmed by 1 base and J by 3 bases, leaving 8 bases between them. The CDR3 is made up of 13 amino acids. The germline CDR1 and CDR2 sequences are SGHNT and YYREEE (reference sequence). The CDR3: CASSLQTHYEQYF. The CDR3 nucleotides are TGTGCCAGCAGCTTGCAGACCCACTACGAGCAGTACTTC.

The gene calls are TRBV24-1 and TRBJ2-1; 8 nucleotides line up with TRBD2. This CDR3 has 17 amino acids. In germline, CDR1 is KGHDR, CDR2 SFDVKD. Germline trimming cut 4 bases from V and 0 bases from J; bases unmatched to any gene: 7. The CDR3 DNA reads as TGTGCCACCAGTGACTTCCAGGGACTAGACTCCTACAATGAGCAGTTCTTC. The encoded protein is CATSDFQGLDSYNEQFF.

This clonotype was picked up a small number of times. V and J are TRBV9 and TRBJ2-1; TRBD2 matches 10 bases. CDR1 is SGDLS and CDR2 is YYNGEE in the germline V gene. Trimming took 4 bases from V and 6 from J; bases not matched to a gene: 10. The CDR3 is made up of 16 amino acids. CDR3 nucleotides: TGTGCCAGCAGCCCAGCGGCCCAGCGGGGGGGCAATGAGCAGTTCTTC. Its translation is CASSPAAQRGGNEQFF.

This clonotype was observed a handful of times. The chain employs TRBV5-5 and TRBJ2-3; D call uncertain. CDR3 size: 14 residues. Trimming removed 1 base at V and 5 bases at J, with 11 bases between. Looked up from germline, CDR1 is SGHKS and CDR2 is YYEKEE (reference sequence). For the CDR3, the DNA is TGTGCCAGCAGCTTGACGGTAAACATAGATACGCAGTATTTT. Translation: CASSLTVNIDTQYF.

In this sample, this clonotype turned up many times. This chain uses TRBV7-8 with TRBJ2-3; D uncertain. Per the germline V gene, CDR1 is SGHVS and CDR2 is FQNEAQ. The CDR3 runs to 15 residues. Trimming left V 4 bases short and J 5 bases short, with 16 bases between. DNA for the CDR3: TGTGCCAGCAGCTCCGGGTCTAGTCAGCTAGATACGCAGTATTTT. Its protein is CASSSGSSQLDTQYF.

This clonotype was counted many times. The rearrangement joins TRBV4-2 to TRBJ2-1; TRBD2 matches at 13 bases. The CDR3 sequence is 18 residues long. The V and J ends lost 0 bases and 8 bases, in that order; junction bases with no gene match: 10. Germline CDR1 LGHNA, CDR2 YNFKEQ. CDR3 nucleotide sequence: TGTGCCAGCAGCCAAGAGGGTCTCGGGACTAGCGGGACCGATGAGCAGTTCTTC. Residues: CASSQEGLGTSGTDEQFF.

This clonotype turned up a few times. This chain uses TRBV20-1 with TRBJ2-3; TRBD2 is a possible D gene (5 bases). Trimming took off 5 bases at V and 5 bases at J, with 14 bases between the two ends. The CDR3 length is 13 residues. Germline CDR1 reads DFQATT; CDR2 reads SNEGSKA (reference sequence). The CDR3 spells CSAVSGRRDTQYF. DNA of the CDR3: TGCAGTGCTGTCAGCGGCAGGAGAGATACGCAGTATTTT.

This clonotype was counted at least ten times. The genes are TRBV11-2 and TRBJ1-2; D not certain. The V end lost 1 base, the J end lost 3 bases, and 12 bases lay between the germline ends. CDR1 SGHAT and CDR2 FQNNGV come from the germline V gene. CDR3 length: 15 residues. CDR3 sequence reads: CASSLAAGGYYGYTF. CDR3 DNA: TGTGCCAGCAGCTTAGCGGCAGGAGGATACTATGGCTACACCTTC.

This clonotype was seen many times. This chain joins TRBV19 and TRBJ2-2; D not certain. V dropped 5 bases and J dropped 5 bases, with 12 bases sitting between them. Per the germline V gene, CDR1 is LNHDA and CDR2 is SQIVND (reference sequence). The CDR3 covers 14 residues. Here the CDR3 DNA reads TGTGCCAGTAGTGTGACAAGTCGGACCGGGGAGCTGTTTTTT. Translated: CASSVTSRTGELFF.